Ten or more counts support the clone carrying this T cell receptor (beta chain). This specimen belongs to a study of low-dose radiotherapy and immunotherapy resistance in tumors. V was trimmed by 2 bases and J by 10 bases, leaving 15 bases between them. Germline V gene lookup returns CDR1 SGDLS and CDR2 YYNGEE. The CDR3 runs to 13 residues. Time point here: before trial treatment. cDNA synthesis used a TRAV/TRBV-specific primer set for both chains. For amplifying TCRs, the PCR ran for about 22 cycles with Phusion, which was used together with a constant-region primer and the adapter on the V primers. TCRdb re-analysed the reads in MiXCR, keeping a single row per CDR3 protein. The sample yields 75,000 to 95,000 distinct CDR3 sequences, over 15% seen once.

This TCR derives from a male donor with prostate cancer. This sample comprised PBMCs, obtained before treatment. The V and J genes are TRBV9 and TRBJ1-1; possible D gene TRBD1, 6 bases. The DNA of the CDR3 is TGTGCCAGCAGCGTTGGGGGGCAAGAACCAGCTTTCTTT. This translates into CASSVGGQEPAFF. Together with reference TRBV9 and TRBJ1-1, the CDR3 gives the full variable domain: DSGVTQTPKHLITATGQRVTLRCSPRSGDLSVYWYQQSLDQGLQFLIQYYNGEERAKGNILERFSAQQFPDLHSELNLSSLELGDSALYFCASSVGGQEPAFFGQGTRLTVV.